A selection of T cell receptor beta chains follows, all from one sample in a study of shared clonotypes between healthy human individuals. Sequencing was performed with immunoSEQ multiplex PCR; in TCRdb, only in-frame clones are kept and a portion is missing. This sample carries over 2 million clones, around 96% of them seen once, and the ten largest clones take 1.1%. The specimen sequenced was naive CD8+ T cells sorted from blood. The receptors here all came from a man between 18 and 35 years old in good health. The CDR3 runs from the conserved cysteine through the conserved F or W.

V,CDR3
TRBV19,CASTLTANTEAFF
TRBV10-1,CASSDPGTVYEQYF
TRBV10-3,CAISELRVTNTGELFF
TRBV7-8,CASSYDIGNQPQHF
TRBV27,CASSFVGGRYQPQHF
TRBV18,CASSPGYEQFF
TRBV13,CASSRRDSYEQYF
TRBV29-1,CSVEEGALEAFF
TRBV13,CASSLGLAAWGSSYNEQFF
TRBV10-3,CAIKGTSGTDEQFF
TRBV19,CASSMGGPTGELFF
TRBV6-6,CASSYTGEGNQPQHF
TRBV7-8,CASSLGTSRETQYF
TRBV2,CASSESGPYEQYF
TRBV5-5,CASSPGQGAYEQYF
TRBV5-4,CASSTNTEAFF
TRBV4-3,CASSQDPRAFF
TRBV25-1,CASSDPDRGRADTQYF
TRBV4-3,CASSQDRTGGHEQYF
TRBV6-1,CASSDLGLDSSYEQYF
TRBV10-3,CAISPMGPISYEQYF
TRBV19,CASSVGTGDYEQYF
TRBV4-2,CASSSRGSPSSYNEQFF
TRBV7-2,CASSPWRRGSYEQYF
TRBV27,CASSSAASYNEQFF
TRBV11-2,CASSSNSVLDTDTQYF
TRBV5-1,CASSLAEGGGYGYTF
TRBV19,CASRAGNYGYTF
TRBV6-5,CASSYSATNTGELFF
TRBV5-6,CASSQGQGMNTEAFF
TRBV7-8,CASSHVGAWANTGELFF
TRBV10-3,CAISEGGEKLFF